This T cell receptor beta chain was sequenced for a study of blood T cells in healthy people across ages (dated by TCRdb to between 2015 and 2017). Broadly, across the study: In model experiments, roughly one uniquely barcoded TCR beta cDNA molecule per two T cells was captured by template switching. The study measured age-related changes in TCR beta repertoire diversity using deep sequencing normalized with unique cDNA molecular identifiers. The donors were divided into four age groups: young (average about 15 years), middle-aged (approximately 39), aged (around 59) and long-lived (approximately 74). Donors of different ages were randomly distributed across sequencing lanes to avoid experimental bias. Using the same blood draw, the study looked at two additional independent replicas of 1 million unique cDNA reads for two donors, one aged 18 to 29 and the other aged 80 or older. The study at large found these results: The percentage of naive T cells measured by flow cytometry correlated strongly with observed TCR beta diversity. Conclusive comparison of naive and antigen-experienced compartments was prevented by the profiling of bulk unsorted PBMCs. As age increased, observed TCR beta diversity per million T cells dropped in a roughly linear way, and a significant reduction was already evident by age about 40. The long-lived group showed more naive CD4+ T cells, fewer expanded clones and increased TCR diversity than the aged group, suggesting age selection. Because donor CMV infection status was unknown, age-related changes in expanded clonotypes were potentially confounded. Total diversity estimates from one million sequenced T cells were considered lower bounds and underestimates.

The 39 donors, aged 6 to 90 years, were systemically healthy Caucasian individuals from Russia. Around 9.8 milliliters of peripheral blood were collected from each donor into EDTA-treated Vacutainer tubes. Ficoll-Paque density-gradient centrifugation was used to isolate PBMCs, with at least 6 million obtained per sample. Total RNA was extracted from PBMCs with Trizol reagent, with at least 5 micrograms obtained per sample. Naive CD45RAhigh/CD27high T cell percentages were measured by flow cytometry on a PBMC aliquot from every donor. Library construction relied on 5' RACE. This sample was sequenced with an Illumina HiSeq 2500. A second PCR of about 7 to 12 cycles was performed with a sample-barcoded 5' primer and a J-beta primer mix. A template-switch 5' adaptor carrying 12 random nucleotides introduced a unique molecular identifier onto each TCR beta cDNA molecule. At least 2.5 million CDR3-containing paired-end reads were obtained from each sample. All of the RNA was converted into first-strand cDNA using the Mint cDNA synthesis kit, with a TRBC-specific oligonucleotide serving as the primer. All cDNA was treated with uracil-DNA glycosylase and then went through a first 18-cycle PCR with the universal primers M1SS and BC2_uni_R. As for how the authors treated the data: Normalization of each sample was performed by random selection of 1 million high-quality reads, each carrying a distinct molecular identifier. Reads with shared molecular identifiers were discarded instead of being binned into consensus sequences. CDR3 identification, clonotype clustering and error correction used MiTCR with a Q25 quality threshold and the strictest error-elimination algorithm. Lower-bound total TCR beta diversity was estimated with a nonparametric unseen species model using Euler transformation. TCRdb passed the public sequencing reads through fastp at Q25 and MiXCR, retaining productive beta sequences. Here each entry gathers all rows of one CDR3 protein and keeps the most common genes and DNA. TCRdb's processing, not the authors' own work, is the source of the V and J calls. A total of approximately 690,000 distinct CDR3 sequences appear in this sample, roughly 50% of them only once. Approximately 40% of the sample is in the top ten clones.

To note about this clonotype: There is no known antigen for this receptor. No qualities accompany the bases; no much larger clone lies one base away.

Sequencing used blood. The clonotype was recovered from a man in his sixties in good health.

The DNA sequence reads TGTGCCAGCAGCTTGAGAGGATATAGCAATCAGCCCCAGCATTTT. Translated, it reads CASSLRGYSNQPQHF. The chain links TRBV5-6 with TRBJ1-5, with the D segment identity uncertain. V and J lose 1 base and 0 bases, and a span of 8 bases separates them. Inclusive of the bounding cysteine and phenylalanine, the CDR3 is 15 residues long. The only DNA kept is the CDR3, 45 bases in frame from the first base. According to the germline V gene, CDR1 reads SGHDT and CDR2 reads YYEEEE. With the rest looked up from the reference TRBV5-6 and TRBJ1-5 genes rather than sequenced, the full variable domain is DAGVTQSPTHLIKTRGQQVTLRCSPKSGHDTVSWYQQALGQGPQFIFQYYEEEERQRGNFPDRFSGHQFPNYSSELNVNALLLGDSALYLCASSLRGYSNQPQHFGDGTRLSIL.